This T cell receptor beta chain was documented in a study of breast tumors, draining lymph nodes, adjacent tissues. General observations from the study: Data fit most tumor T cells coming from lymph node, expanding in tumor. Data only fit, rather than demonstrated, lymph node origin of most tumor T cells. Tumor TCR diversity was below lymph nodes but above nontumor tissue. Luminal-like breast cancer showed significantly higher tumor–nontumor repertoire similarity than basal-like.

The germline V and J ends were trimmed by 1 base and 4 bases, with 8 bases remaining between them. Germline lookup yields CDR1 SEHNR and CDR2 FQNEAQ (reference sequence). This CDR3 is built from 14 residues. Comment on this clonotype: The antigen remains undetermined.

Each CDR3 protein gets one entry after TCRdb re-called the multiplex PCR reads with MiXCR. The sample has around 230,000 distinct CDR3 sequences; about a third are singletons. The lymph nodes were axillary draining lymph nodes from breast cancer patients. The sequencing input was axillary lymph node tissue. The clonotype originates from a female donor with breast cancer. Some clones in this sample may be carry-over from other donors' samples. This chain links TRBV7-9 with TRBJ1-5; perhaps TRBD1 as D (5 bases). The CDR3: CASSLDRQNQPQHF. The CDR3 DNA reads TGTGCCAGCAGCTTAGACAGGCAGAATCAGCCCCAGCATTTT.